This T cell receptor beta chain was captured in a study of vaccination effects on CD4 cells after COVID-19. Whole-study context: As their vaccination, participants received two doses of either BNT162b2 or mRNA-1273. Findings and caveats of the study: Early post-infection timepoints were absent, and convalescent patients were few. Clones arising from infection and from vaccination showed marked clonal contraction late after vaccination.

V was shortened by 5 bases and J by 1 base, with 8 bases between the two germline ends. The germline CDR1 and CDR2 sequences are SGHTA and FQGTGA. This CDR3 is built from 13 residues. When roughly eleven days of culture had elapsed, CD4+ T cells were isolated. The healthy vaccine recipients, who had no prior SARS-CoV-2 infection, showed negative nucleocapsid antibodies. This table comes from immunoSEQ multiplex PCR, and its TCRdb copy is limited to in-frame clones, with some not included. The sample comprises 70,000 or so clones, around 77% of which are singletons, and roughly 1.9% rests with the top ten. Note on this clone: Its antigen is not known.

Here the sequenced sample was CD4+ T cells from PBMCs cultured without peptide, taken before COVID-19 vaccination. The chain recombines TRBV7-3 with TRBJ2-5, with D possibly matching TRBD2 (6 bases). The sequence derives from a human donor who received a COVID-19 vaccine. CDR3 sequence (DNA): TGTGCCAGCAGCGCGGGACTCCAAGAGACCCAGTACTTC. This translates into CASSAGLQETQYF. The full variable domain, in which reference TRBV7-3 and TRBJ2-5 provide the parts outside the CDR3, is GAGVSQTPSNKVTEKGKYVELRCDPISGHTALYWYRQSLGQGPEFLIYFQGTGAADDSGLPNDRFFAVRPEGSVSTLKIQRTERGDSAVYLCASSAGLQETQYFGPGTRLLVL.